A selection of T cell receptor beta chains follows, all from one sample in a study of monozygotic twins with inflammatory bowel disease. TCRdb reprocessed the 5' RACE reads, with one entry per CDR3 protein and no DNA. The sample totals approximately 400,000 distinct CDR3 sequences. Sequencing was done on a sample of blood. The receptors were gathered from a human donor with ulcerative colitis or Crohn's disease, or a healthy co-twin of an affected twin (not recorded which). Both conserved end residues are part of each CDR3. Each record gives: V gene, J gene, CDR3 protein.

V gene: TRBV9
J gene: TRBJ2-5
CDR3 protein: CASSSRLGETQYF

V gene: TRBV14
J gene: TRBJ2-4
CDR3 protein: CASSDGGTGGTLEENIQYF

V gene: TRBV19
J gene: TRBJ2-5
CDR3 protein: CASSPTVRRGETQYF

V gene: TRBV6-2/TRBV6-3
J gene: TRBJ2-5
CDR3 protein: CASRTTGSQETQYF

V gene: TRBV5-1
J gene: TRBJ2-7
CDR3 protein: CASSRGEYEQYF

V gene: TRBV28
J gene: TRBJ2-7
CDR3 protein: CASSSYSQSAGVSYEQYF

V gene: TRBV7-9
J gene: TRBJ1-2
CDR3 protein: CAARTNYGYTF

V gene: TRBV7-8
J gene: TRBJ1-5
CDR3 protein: CASSLDRGLNNQPQHF

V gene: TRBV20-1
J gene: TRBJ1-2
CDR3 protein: CSALLGGTGYTF

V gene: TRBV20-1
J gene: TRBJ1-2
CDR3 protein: CSAETGDYGYTF

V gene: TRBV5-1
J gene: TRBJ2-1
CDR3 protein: CASSLVVGYNEQFF

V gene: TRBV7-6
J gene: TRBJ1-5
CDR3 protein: CASSLAFGQPQHF

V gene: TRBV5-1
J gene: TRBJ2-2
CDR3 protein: CASTIYSTGRTNTGELFF

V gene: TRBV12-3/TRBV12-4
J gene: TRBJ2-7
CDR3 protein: CASSPVRTGSYEQYF

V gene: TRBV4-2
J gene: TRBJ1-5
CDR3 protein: CASSQVGAGGNQPQHF

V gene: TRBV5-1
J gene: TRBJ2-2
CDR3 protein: CASSHVSGQGNTGELFF

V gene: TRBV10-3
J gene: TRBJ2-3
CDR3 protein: CAISESEDSGGGNTDTQYF

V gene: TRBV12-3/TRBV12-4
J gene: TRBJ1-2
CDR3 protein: CASSFAGSEGLLYGYTF

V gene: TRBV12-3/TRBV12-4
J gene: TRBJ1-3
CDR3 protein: CASQRGRSGNTIYF